A single TCR beta chain is shown here with its context. 5'RACE template switching built TCR beta cDNA with unique molecular identifiers. Using the 5' RACE reads, TCRdb records one entry per CDR3 protein without DNA. The sample features about half a million distinct CDR3 sequences, with around 1.4% in its top ten. This sample was included in a study of T cells expressing NK-cell markers. At the level of the study: The study drew TCR beta repertoires from sorted CD3+CD56+NKG2C+, CD3+CD56+NKG2C- and CD3+CD56-NKG2C+ T cells. HCMV seropositivity marked most of the eight sequenced donors; one was seronegative.

The CDR3 runs to 17 residues. Germline assignment: CDR1 LGHNT and CDR2 FRNRAP. The sequenced sample consisted of blood T cells: a sorted CD56 or NKG2C T cell subset, CD4+ or CD8+ T cells, or bulk PBMC T cells (not recorded which). This receptor was taken from a woman aged 50 to 60 in good health. The chain uses TRBV12-5 and TRBJ1-1; TCRdb designates TRBD1, a call that cannot be tested without DNA. This chain's CDR3 is CASGLVLGNRANTEAFF.